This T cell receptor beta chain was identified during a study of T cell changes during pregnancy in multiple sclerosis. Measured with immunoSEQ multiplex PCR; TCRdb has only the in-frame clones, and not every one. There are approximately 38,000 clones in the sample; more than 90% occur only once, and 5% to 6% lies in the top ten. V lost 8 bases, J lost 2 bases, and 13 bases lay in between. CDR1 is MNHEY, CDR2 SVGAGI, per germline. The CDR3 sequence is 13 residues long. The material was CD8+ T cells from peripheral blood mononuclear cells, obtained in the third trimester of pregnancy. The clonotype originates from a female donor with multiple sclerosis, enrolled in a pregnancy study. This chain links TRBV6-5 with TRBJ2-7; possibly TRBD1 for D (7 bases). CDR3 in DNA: TGTGCCAGCTCTTCAGGGGGGACCTACGAGCAGTACTTC. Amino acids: CASSSGGTYEQYF.